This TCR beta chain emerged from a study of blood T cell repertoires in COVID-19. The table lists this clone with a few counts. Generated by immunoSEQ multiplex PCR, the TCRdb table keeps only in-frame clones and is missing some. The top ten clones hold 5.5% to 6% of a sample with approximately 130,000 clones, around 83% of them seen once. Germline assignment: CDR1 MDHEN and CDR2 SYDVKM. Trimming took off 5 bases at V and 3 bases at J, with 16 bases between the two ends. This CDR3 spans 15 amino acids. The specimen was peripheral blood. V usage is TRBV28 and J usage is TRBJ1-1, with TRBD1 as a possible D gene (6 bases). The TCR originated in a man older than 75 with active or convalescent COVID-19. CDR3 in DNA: TGTGCCAGCAGTCCCGGGACACTTCTCTACACTGAAGCTTTCTTT. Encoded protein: CASSPGTLLYTEAFF. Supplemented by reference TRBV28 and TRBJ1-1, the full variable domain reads DVKVTQSSRYLVKRTGEKVFLECVQDMDHENMFWYRQDPGLGLRLIYFSYDVKMKEKGDIPEGYSVSREKKERFSLILESASTNQTSMYLCASSPGTLLYTEAFFGQGTRLTVV.